This T cell receptor beta chain was sequenced during a study of blood T cell repertoires in COVID-19. As for the study in general: Sites in the United States, Italy and Spain provided acute and convalescent COVID-19 samples. Sources were T cells, B-cell-depleted T cells, or PBMCs; the material itself was cDNA or gDNA.

The CDR3 sequence is 11 residues long. Germline lookup yields CDR1 MDHEN and CDR2 SYDVKM. V was cut by 8 bases and J by 4 bases, with 8 bases left in between. Authors' methods: Reference gene primer amplification gave nucleated cell count estimates. The method was immunoSEQ multiplex PCR; TCRdb's version includes in-frame clones alone and lacks a portion of them. V and J calls and clone size are copied from that table; D and trimming were computed from the DNA. Among 120,000 or so clones, around three quarters were seen once, and the ten largest hold roughly 7.5%. The TCR sequence derives from an older woman with acute or convalescent COVID-19. Material: peripheral blood. The V gene is TRBV28, the J gene TRBJ1-2; D is unclear. CDR3 protein: CASAHSYGYTF. The CDR3 DNA is TGTGCCAGCGCGCATTCCTATGGCTACACCTTC.